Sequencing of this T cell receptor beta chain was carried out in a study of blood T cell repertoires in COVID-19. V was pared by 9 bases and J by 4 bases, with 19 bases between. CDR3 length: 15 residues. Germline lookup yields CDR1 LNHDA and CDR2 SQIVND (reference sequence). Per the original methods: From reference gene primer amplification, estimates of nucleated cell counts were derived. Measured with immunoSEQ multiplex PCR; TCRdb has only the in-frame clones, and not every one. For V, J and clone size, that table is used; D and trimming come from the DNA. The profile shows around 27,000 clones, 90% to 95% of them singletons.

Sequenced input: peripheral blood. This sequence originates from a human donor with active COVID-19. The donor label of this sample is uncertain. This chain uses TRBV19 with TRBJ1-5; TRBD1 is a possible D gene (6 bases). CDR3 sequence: CASQTDSLENQPQHF. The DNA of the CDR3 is TGTGCCAGCCAAACGGACAGCCTTGAGAATCAGCCCCAGCATTTT.